Below, 25 T cell receptor beta chains from the same sample are listed, as sequenced in a study of blood T cell repertoires in COVID-19. TCRdb's table, derived via immunoSEQ multiplex PCR, lists solely in-frame clones and lacks some. Among 150,000 to 170,000 clones listed, about 80% were seen once. The sample taken for sequencing was peripheral blood. These TCRs come from a woman in her sixties or seventies with COVID-19, enrolled during active disease.

This chain joins TRBV6-5 and TRBJ1-2; 7 bases align to TRBD1. This CDR3 has 13 residues. The ends lost 6 bases at V and 5 bases at J; junction bases unmatched: 6. Germline values: CDR1 MNHEY, CDR2 SVGAGI. The CDR3 loop reads CASSRDRAYGYTF. CDR3 bases: TGTGCCAGCAGCCGGGACAGAGCTTATGGCTACACCTTC.

CDR3 bases: TGTGCCAGCAGCAAAGCACCAATTGGAGACACTGAAGCTTTCTTT. Its translation is CASSKAPIGDTEAFF. V usage is TRBV21-1 and J usage is TRBJ1-1. TRBV21-1 constitutes a pseudogene. CDR3 length: 15 amino acids.

V usage is TRBV27 and J usage is TRBJ2-1, with 10 positions matching TRBD2. This CDR3 region has 15 residues. CDR1 MNHEY and CDR2 SMNVEV come from the germline V gene (reference sequence). The J segment lost 5 bases and the V segment lost 2 bases, leaving 3 bases of the junction unmatched. CDR3 in amino acids: CASSLIAGGNNEQFF. Written as DNA, the CDR3 is TGTGCCAGCAGTTTAATAGCGGGAGGAAACAATGAGCAGTTCTTC.

This clone was counted only a few times. The genes are TRBV19 and TRBJ2-1; weak D call: TRBD1 (6 bases). The V end lost 6 bases, the J end lost 10 bases, and 16 bases lay between the germline ends. This CDR3 contains 13 residues. Germline lookup yields CDR1 LNHDA and CDR2 SQIVND (reference sequence). CDR3 sequence reads: CASRRSGAKEQFF. CDR3 bases: TGTGCCAGTAGGCGGTCAGGGGCCAAAGAGCAGTTCTTC.

In its sample, this clone was seen a few times. The J gene is TRBJ1-2, the V gene TRBV6-5, with D maybe TRBD1 (5 bases). The germline V and J ends were trimmed by 8 bases and 2 bases, with 9 bases remaining between them. The CDR3 totals 12 residues. Looked up from germline, CDR1 is MNHEY and CDR2 is SVGAGI. The CDR3, as DNA: TGTGCCAGCGCCAGGGCAAACTATGGCTACACCTTC. This encodes CASARANYGYTF.

This clone was counted a few times. The rearrangement uses TRBV20-1 and TRBJ1-1; tentative D call: TRBD1 (5 bases). Trimming left V 3 bases short and J 0 bases short, with 17 bases between. This CDR3 contains 16 residues. Germline values: CDR1 DFQATT, CDR2 SNEGSKA (reference sequence). CDR3 sequence: CSASGRVSFMNTEAFF. CDR3 coding DNA: TGCAGTGCTAGTGGCAGGGTGTCCTTTATGAACACTGAAGCTTTCTTT.

The rearrangement joins TRBV9 to TRBJ1-5; TRBD1 matches 10 bases. Germline assignment: CDR1 SGDLS and CDR2 YYNGEE. The CDR3 spans 16 residues. The V gene end was trimmed by 5 bases and the J gene end by 4 bases; junction bases not matched to a gene: 9. CDR3 loop: CASSGGTGVGNQPQHF. The DNA for the CDR3 is TGTGCCAGCAGTGGAGGGACAGGGGTAGGTAATCAGCCCCAGCATTTT.

For the CDR3, the DNA is TGTGCCAGCAGCCAAAAAACAGGGTATGGCTACACCTTC. Translated: CASSQKTGYGYTF. The rearrangement links TRBV14 to TRBJ1-2; tentatively, D is TRBD1 (6 bases). The CDR3 is made up of 13 amino acids. Germline CDR1 is SGHDN and CDR2 is FVKESK. The V gene lost 2 bases and the J gene lost 5 bases, with 9 bases spanning the gap.

The chain joins TRBV5-7 to TRBJ2-7, with 7 nucleotides matching TRBD1. TRBV5-7 is noted as an ORF with a role that remains uncertain. The CDR3 sequence is 10 residues long. The CDR3 here is CASPTGTVPV. The CDR3 nucleotides read TGTGCCAGTCCTACCGGGACAGTTCCCGTC.

The V call is TRBV5-1, the J call TRBJ2-1; maybe TRBD1 (5 bases). V was pared by 0 bases and J by 7 bases, with 14 bases between. The CDR3 has 15 residues. The germline gives CDR1 SGHRS, CDR2 YFSETQ. Here the CDR3 reads CASSLGQGGINEQFF. Here the CDR3 DNA reads TGCGCCAGCAGCTTGGGTCAGGGCGGTATTAATGAGCAGTTCTTC.

This clone was seen a single time. J is TRBJ2-7 and V is TRBV6-6; TRBD1 aligns across 7 bases. This CDR3 spans 14 amino acids. The V gene's germline CDR1 is MNHNY and CDR2 SVGAGI (reference sequence). The J segment lost 7 bases and the V segment lost 2 bases, leaving 8 bases of the junction unmatched. The CDR3, as DNA: TGTGCCAGCAGTTACGGGGCAGGGGGTCGGGAGCAGTACGTC. Translated: CASSYGAGGREQYV.

The V call is TRBV24-1, the J call TRBJ1-5, with TRBD1 matching 9 bases. This CDR3 spans 16 amino acids. The germline gives CDR1 KGHDR, CDR2 SFDVKD. The junction had 4 bases not matched to a gene; V was cut back by 4 bases and J by 1 base. CDR3: CATSEQGAGSNQPQHF. In DNA form, the CDR3 reads TGTGCCACCAGTGAACAGGGGGCCGGGAGCAATCAGCCCCAGCATTTT.

This rearrangement joins TRBV18 to TRBJ1-5; a possible D gene is TRBD1 (5 bases). The CDR3 is 15 amino acids. V lost 6 bases, J lost 0 bases, and 12 bases lay in between. The V gene's germline CDR1 is KGHSH and CDR2 LQKENI. This CDR3 reads CASSSDSYSNQPQHF. The CDR3 DNA follows: TGTGCCAGCTCCTCAGACAGCTATAGCAATCAGCCCCAGCATTTT.

The J gene is TRBJ1-3, the V gene TRBV2; D is undetermined. The V end was cut by 1 base, the J end by 0 bases, with 10 bases between. CDR3 length: 16 amino acids. Per the germline V gene, CDR1 is SNHLY and CDR2 is FYNNEI. CDR3 nucleotides: TGTGCCAGCAGTGAAGTGACATCTCTCTCTGGAAACACCATATATTTT. This gives the protein CASSEVTSLSGNTIYF.

A few counts support this clone. This chain links TRBV6-6 with TRBJ1-5; tentative D call: TRBD1 (6 bases). This CDR3 spans 13 amino acids. The germline CDR1 and CDR2 sequences are MNHNY and SVGAGI (reference sequence). Trimming removed 7 bases at V and 6 bases at J, with 13 bases between. CDR3 DNA sequence: TGTGCCAGCACAACAGGGAAGAGTCAGCCCCAGCATTTT. Translating gives CASTTGKSQPQHF.

V usage is TRBV27 and J usage is TRBJ1-1, with D possibly being TRBD1 (6 bases). The germline CDR1 and CDR2 sequences are MNHEY and SMNVEV (reference sequence). This CDR3 has 15 amino acids. Trimming left V 3 bases short and J 0 bases short, with 11 bases between. The CDR3 is CASSFTRGMNTEAFF. For the CDR3, the DNA is TGTGCCAGCAGTTTTACAAGGGGGATGAACACTGAAGCTTTCTTT.

The CDR3: CAISEDRSYGYTF. The CDR3 coding sequence is TGTGCCATCAGTGAGGACAGGTCCTATGGCTACACCTTC. The J gene is TRBJ1-2, the V gene TRBV10-3, with D possibly matching TRBD1 (6 bases). With 2 bases removed from V and 4 bases from J, the gap between germline ends came to 8 bases. The germline CDR1 and CDR2 sequences are ENHRY and SYGVKD. The length of the CDR3 is 13 residues.

The CDR3 sequence: CASRGGSYNSPLHF. The DNA of the CDR3 is TGTGCCAGCAGAGGGGGCTCCTATAATTCACCCCTCCACTTT. The gene calls are TRBV2 and TRBJ1-6; weak D call: TRBD1 (6 bases). Trimming took 6 bases from V and 0 from J, leaving 6 bases between them. The CDR3 sequence is 14 residues long. Germline lookup yields CDR1 SNHLY and CDR2 FYNNEI.

V and J are TRBV19 and TRBJ1-5, with 8 bases that match TRBD1. CDR3 size: 13 residues. Germline trimming cut 9 bases from V and 3 bases from J; bases unmatched to any gene: 4. Germline CDR1 is LNHDA and CDR2 is SQIVND (reference sequence). CDR3 loop: CASRTGYNQPQHF. CDR3 bases: TGTGCCAGCAGGACAGGGTACAATCAGCCCCAGCATTTT. Looking up the rest from reference TRBV19 and TRBJ1-5 gives the full variable domain: DGGITQSPKYLFRKEGQNVTLSCEQNLNHDAMYWYRQDPGQGLRLIYYSQIVNDFQKGDIAEGYSVSREKKESFPLTVTSAQKNPTAFYLCASRTGYNQPQHFGDGTRLSIL.

V usage is TRBV12-3 or TRBV12-4 and J usage is TRBJ2-1; D remains unclear. The CDR3 totals 13 residues. V lost 1 base and J lost 4, with 5 bases in between. CDR3 residues: CASSLGYYNEQFF. The CDR3, as DNA: TGTGCCAGCAGTTTAGGCTATTACAATGAGCAGTTCTTC.

The genes are TRBV19 and TRBJ2-2; tentatively, D is TRBD2 (6 bases). This CDR3 has 16 residues. V shed 3 bases and J shed 6 bases, with 17 bases lying between them. In germline, CDR1 is LNHDA, CDR2 SQIVND (reference sequence). CDR3 coding DNA: TGTGCCAGTAGTATGGGGGAGTGGGGGGATTCCGGGGAGCTGTTTTTT. Amino acids: CASSMGEWGDSGELFF. The complete variable domain, with remaining parts taken from reference TRBV19 and TRBJ2-2, reads DGGITQSPKYLFRKEGQNVTLSCEQNLNHDAMYWYRQDPGQGLRLIYYSQIVNDFQKGDIAEGYSVSREKKESFPLTVTSAQKNPTAFYLCASSMGEWGDSGELFFGEGSRLTVL.

This chain connects TRBV11-1 to TRBJ1-2; 11 positions agree with TRBD1. The CDR3 covers 16 residues. The V segment lost 2 bases and the J segment 4 bases; nucleotides outside the gene matches: 6. Germline lookup yields CDR1 SGHAT and CDR2 FQDESV (reference sequence). The CDR3 region is CASSLSRTGGVYGYTF. CDR3 DNA: TGTGCCAGCAGCTTATCCCGGACAGGGGGCGTCTATGGCTACACCTTC.

This chain connects TRBV19 to TRBJ1-3, with 7 bases aligning to TRBD1. Germline V lookup: CDR1 LNHDA, CDR2 SQIVND (reference sequence). CDR3 size: 12 residues. Germline trimming cut 6 bases from V and 7 bases from J; bases unmatched to any gene: 3. CDR3 protein: CASRTGWNTIYF. The CDR3 DNA is TGTGCCAGTAGGACAGGGTGGAACACCATATATTTT.

The chain uses TRBV5-1 and TRBJ2-2; TRBD1 agrees at 10 bases. J was trimmed by 5 bases and V by 4 bases; bases with no gene match: 8. This CDR3 contains 16 residues. In germline, CDR1 is SGHRS, CDR2 YFSETQ. In nucleotides, the CDR3 is TGCGCCAGCAGCACCAGATGGGGACAGGGGACCGGGGAGCTGTTTTTT. It encodes CASSTRWGQGTGELFF.

V usage is TRBV6-6 and J usage is TRBJ1-5, with TRBD1 matching over 9 bases. V shed 7 bases, J shed 2 bases, and the junction held 9 bases outside the gene matches. Germline CDR1 reads MNHNY; CDR2 reads SVGAGI (reference sequence). CDR3 length equals 16 residues. The CDR3 nucleotides read TGTGCCAGCACCACGACAGGGGGATCGGGCAATCAGCCCCAGCATTTT. Amino acids: CASTTTGGSGNQPQHF.